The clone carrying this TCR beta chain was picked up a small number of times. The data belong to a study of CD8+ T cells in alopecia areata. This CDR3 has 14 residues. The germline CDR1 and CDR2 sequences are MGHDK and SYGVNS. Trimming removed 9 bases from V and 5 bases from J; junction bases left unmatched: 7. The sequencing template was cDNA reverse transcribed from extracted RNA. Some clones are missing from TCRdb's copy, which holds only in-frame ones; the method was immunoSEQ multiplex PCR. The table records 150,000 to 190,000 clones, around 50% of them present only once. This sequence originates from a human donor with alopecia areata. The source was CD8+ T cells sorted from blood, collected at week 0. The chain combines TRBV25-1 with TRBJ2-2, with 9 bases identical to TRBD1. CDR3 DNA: TGTGCCAGTCGGGGGACAGGGTGGACCGGGGAGCTGTTTTTT. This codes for CASRGTGWTGELFF.